The rows below give T cell receptor beta chains drawn from one sample of a study of regulatory T cells in long-lasting Graves disease. From the multiplex PCR reads, TCRdb called clonotypes with MiXCR, one entry per CDR3 protein. Of 530,000 or so distinct CDR3 sequences in the sample, approximately 12% were seen once. The data were also submitted as part of a second study, on T cells in Graves' hyperthyroidism and ophthalmopathy.

Here the sequenced sample was peripheral blood mononuclear cells (PBMCs), taken at new diagnosis, from a patient treated with antithyroid drugs. All receptors derive from a man aged 25-45 years with Graves disease. Each CDR3 is given with its conserved first and last residue. Each record gives: D gene, J gene, clone size, V gene, CDR3 protein, CDR3 DNA. D genes are given only for firm matches. Size tells how often a clone was seen (once, few, many) or the class of an expanded clone, and some rows leave it out.

d_call: NA; j_call: TRBJ1-2; clone_size: many; v_call: TRBV12-3/TRBV12-4; cdr3_aa: CASSLVRASYTF; cdr3_nt: TGTGCCAGCAGTTTAGTCAGGGCCAGCTACACCTTC
d_call: NA; j_call: TRBJ2-3; clone_size: many; v_call: TRBV5-1; cdr3_aa: CASSSLFARTDTQYF; cdr3_nt: TGCGCCAGCAGCAGCCTATTTGCCCGGACAGATACGCAGTATTTT
d_call: TRBD1; j_call: TRBJ2-7; clone_size: NA; v_call: TRBV10-3; cdr3_aa: CAISASGTGVPYEQYF; cdr3_nt: TGTGCCATCAGTGCGTCCGGGACAGGGGTCCCCTACGAGCAGTACTTC
d_call: NA; j_call: TRBJ2-4; clone_size: many; v_call: TRBV5-1; cdr3_aa: CASSLGTQNIQYF; cdr3_nt: TGCGCCAGCAGCTTGGGGACACAAAACATTCAGTACTTC
d_call: NA; j_call: TRBJ1-6; clone_size: many; v_call: TRBV7-3; cdr3_aa: CASSLGVNSPLHF; cdr3_nt: TGTGCCAGCAGCTTAGGAGTCAATTCACCCCTCCACTTT
d_call: TRBD1; j_call: TRBJ2-7; clone_size: many; v_call: TRBV24-1; cdr3_aa: CATSDSGDRRTSYEQYF; cdr3_nt: TGTGCCACCAGTGATTCGGGGGACAGGCGTACTTCCTACGAGCAGTACTTC
d_call: NA; j_call: TRBJ1-3; clone_size: NA; v_call: TRBV3-1; cdr3_aa: CASSQGALGGNTIYF; cdr3_nt: TGTGCCAGCAGCCAAGGCGCGTTAGGAGGAAACACCATATATTTT
d_call: NA; j_call: TRBJ2-1; clone_size: NA; v_call: TRBV3-1; cdr3_aa: CASSQDSLLAGISGGNEQFF; cdr3_nt: TGTGCCAGCAGCCAAGATTCGCTATTAGCGGGGATATCAGGGGGCAATGAGCAGTTCTTC
d_call: NA; j_call: TRBJ2-1; clone_size: few; v_call: TRBV6-2/TRBV6-3; cdr3_aa: CASSYSQSSYNEQFF; cdr3_nt: TGTGCCAGCAGTTACTCGCAGAGCTCCTACAATGAGCAGTTCTTC
d_call: NA; j_call: TRBJ1-5; clone_size: many; v_call: TRBV2; cdr3_aa: CASREDWRKAQHF; cdr3_nt: TGTGCCAGCAGGGAGGACTGGCGTAAAGCCCAGCATTTT
d_call: NA; j_call: TRBJ2-3; clone_size: many; v_call: TRBV24-1; cdr3_aa: CATSEAGNTDTQYF; cdr3_nt: TGTGCCACCAGTGAAGCGGGCAACACAGATACGCAGTATTTT
d_call: TRBD2; j_call: TRBJ2-2; clone_size: few; v_call: TRBV7-9; cdr3_aa: CASRPASGKNTGELFF; cdr3_nt: TGTGCCAGCAGACCCGCTAGCGGGAAGAACACCGGGGAGCTGTTTTTT
d_call: NA; j_call: TRBJ2-3; clone_size: NA; v_call: TRBV2; cdr3_aa: CASTSSLADTQYF; cdr3_nt: TGTGCCAGCACCAGTTCCCTAGCGGATACGCAGTATTTT
d_call: NA; j_call: TRBJ2-3; clone_size: NA; v_call: TRBV9; cdr3_aa: CASSVVSLSTDTQYF; cdr3_nt: TGTGCCAGCAGCGTAGTTTCACTGAGCACAGATACGCAGTATTTT
d_call: NA; j_call: TRBJ2-2; clone_size: many; v_call: TRBV11-2; cdr3_aa: CASSLGGLAVYTGELFF; cdr3_nt: TGTGCCAGCAGCCTAGGGGGTCTAGCGGTTTACACCGGGGAGCTGTTTTTT
d_call: NA; j_call: TRBJ1-5; clone_size: NA; v_call: TRBV3-1; cdr3_aa: CASSQDREFGQPQHF; cdr3_nt: TGTGCCAGCAGCCAAGACAGGGAGTTTGGTCAGCCCCAGCATTTT
d_call: TRBD2; j_call: TRBJ2-2; clone_size: many; v_call: TRBV2; cdr3_aa: CASTMAGVTTGELFF; cdr3_nt: TGTGCCAGCACGATGGCGGGAGTCACCACCGGGGAGCTGTTTTTT
d_call: TRBD2; j_call: TRBJ2-3; clone_size: NA; v_call: TRBV4-1; cdr3_aa: CASSQAGGPSVTQYF; cdr3_nt: TGCGCCAGCAGCCAAGCGGGAGGGCCAAGCGTTACGCAGTATTTT
d_call: TRBD1; j_call: TRBJ1-2; clone_size: many; v_call: TRBV11-2; cdr3_aa: CASSTTHRGLWSYTF; cdr3_nt: TGTGCCAGCAGCACAACACACAGGGGACTTTGGAGCTACACCTTC
d_call: NA; j_call: TRBJ1-2; clone_size: few; v_call: TRBV29-1; cdr3_aa: CSVFVGSYGYTF; cdr3_nt: TGCAGCGTTTTCGTGGGTTCCTATGGCTACACCTTC
d_call: TRBD2; j_call: TRBJ2-5; clone_size: NA; v_call: TRBV6-2/TRBV6-3; cdr3_aa: CASRVSGRARETQYF; cdr3_nt: TGTGCCAGCAGGGTTAGCGGGAGGGCCCGGGAGACCCAGTACTTC
d_call: TRBD1; j_call: TRBJ1-6; clone_size: few; v_call: TRBV27; cdr3_aa: CASSFRGQGARSPLHF; cdr3_nt: TGTGCCAGCAGTTTTCGAGGACAGGGGGCTCGTTCACCCCTCCACTTT
d_call: NA; j_call: TRBJ2-1; clone_size: once; v_call: TRBV5-4; cdr3_aa: CASSLVTGADSYNEQFF; cdr3_nt: TGTGCCAGCAGCTTGGTTACAGGAGCGGACTCCTACAATGAGCAGTTCTTC
d_call: TRBD2; j_call: TRBJ2-3; clone_size: few; v_call: TRBV9; cdr3_aa: CASSRGLAVSTDTQYF; cdr3_nt: TGTGCCAGCAGCCGGGGACTAGCGGTGAGCACAGATACGCAGTATTTT
d_call: NA; j_call: TRBJ2-7; clone_size: NA; v_call: TRBV20-1; cdr3_aa: CSVNRERYEQYF; cdr3_nt: TGCAGTGTCAACAGGGAACGGTACGAGCAGTACTTC
d_call: TRBD2; j_call: TRBJ2-5; clone_size: many; v_call: TRBV7-2; cdr3_aa: CASSLDLAVQETQYF; cdr3_nt: TGTGCCAGCAGCTTAGACCTAGCGGTGCAAGAGACCCAGTACTTC
d_call: TRBD1; j_call: TRBJ1-5; clone_size: NA; v_call: TRBV10-3; cdr3_aa: CATRTGTEPQHF; cdr3_nt: TGTGCCACCCGAACCGGGACAGAGCCCCAGCATTTT
d_call: TRBD1; j_call: TRBJ1-2; clone_size: many; v_call: TRBV2; cdr3_aa: CASSDIGTGMEGYTF; cdr3_nt: TGTGCCAGCAGTGACATCGGGACAGGGATGGAAGGCTACACCTTC
d_call: NA; j_call: TRBJ2-1; clone_size: many; v_call: TRBV2; cdr3_aa: CASQWTGRSYNEQFF; cdr3_nt: TGTGCCAGCCAGTGGACGGGGCGCTCCTACAATGAGCAGTTCTTC
d_call: NA; j_call: TRBJ1-5; clone_size: NA; v_call: TRBV19; cdr3_aa: CASSRAGRSSNQPQHF; cdr3_nt: TGTGCCAGTAGTAGGGCGGGCAGGTCTAGCAATCAGCCCCAGCATTTT
d_call: NA; j_call: TRBJ1-5; clone_size: NA; v_call: TRBV13; cdr3_aa: CASSSTDGNQSQHF; cdr3_nt: TGTGCCAGCAGCTCGACAGACGGTAATCAGTCCCAGCATTTT
d_call: NA; j_call: TRBJ2-1; clone_size: few; v_call: TRBV3-1; cdr3_aa: CASSEMTTSNEQFF; cdr3_nt: TGTGCCAGCAGCGAGATGACGACTAGTAATGAGCAGTTCTTC
d_call: NA; j_call: TRBJ1-5; clone_size: many; v_call: TRBV2; cdr3_aa: CASSDHFLLGSGQPQHF; cdr3_nt: TGTGCCAGCAGTGACCATTTCCTTTTAGGTTCCGGACAGCCCCAGCATTTT
d_call: NA; j_call: TRBJ1-2; clone_size: many; v_call: TRBV29-1; cdr3_aa: CSVEGGGVQANYGYTF; cdr3_nt: TGCAGCGTTGAAGGGGGGGGCGTACAGGCCAACTATGGCTACACCTTC
d_call: TRBD2; j_call: TRBJ2-5; clone_size: NA; v_call: TRBV5-1; cdr3_aa: CASSLGGGIETQYF; cdr3_nt: TGCGCCAGCAGCTTGGGCGGGGGAATAGAGACCCAGTACTTC
d_call: TRBD2; j_call: TRBJ2-3; clone_size: many; v_call: TRBV3-1; cdr3_aa: CASSQSGGADTQYF; cdr3_nt: TGTGCCAGCAGCCAATCGGGAGGGGCAGATACGCAGTATTTT
d_call: NA; j_call: TRBJ2-2; clone_size: many; v_call: TRBV2; cdr3_aa: CASSELAAVNTGELFF; cdr3_nt: TGTGCCAGCAGTGAACTAGCAGCGGTCAACACCGGGGAGCTGTTTTTT
d_call: TRBD2; j_call: TRBJ2-1; clone_size: many; v_call: TRBV12-3/TRBV12-4; cdr3_aa: CASSLTSGSLNEQFF; cdr3_nt: TGTGCCAGCAGTTTAACTAGCGGGAGCCTTAATGAGCAGTTCTTC
d_call: NA; j_call: TRBJ2-3; clone_size: many; v_call: TRBV18; cdr3_aa: CASSPANAGRADTQYF; cdr3_nt: TGTGCCAGCTCACCAGCGAACGCCGGTAGGGCAGATACGCAGTATTTT
d_call: TRBD2; j_call: TRBJ2-1; clone_size: many; v_call: TRBV10-3; cdr3_aa: CATLTSGDDEQFF; cdr3_nt: TGTGCCACCTTGACTAGCGGGGACGATGAGCAGTTCTTC
d_call: TRBD1; j_call: TRBJ2-1; clone_size: many; v_call: TRBV20-1; cdr3_aa: CSANQGDRVFF; cdr3_nt: TGCAGTGCTAACCAAGGGGACAGGGTTTTCTTC
d_call: NA; j_call: TRBJ1-6; clone_size: few; v_call: TRBV5-4; cdr3_aa: CASSSGALDNSPLHF; cdr3_nt: TGTGCCAGCAGCTCGGGGGCGCTGGATAATTCACCCCTCCACTTT
d_call: TRBD2; j_call: TRBJ2-4; clone_size: many; v_call: TRBV6-2/TRBV6-3; cdr3_aa: CASSPETSAKNIQYF; cdr3_nt: TGTGCCAGCAGTCCGGAGACTAGCGCTAAAAACATTCAGTACTTC
d_call: TRBD1; j_call: TRBJ2-2; clone_size: few; v_call: TRBV18; cdr3_aa: CASSPGQTTGELFF; cdr3_nt: TGTGCCAGCTCACCGGGACAGACCACCGGGGAGCTGTTTTTT
d_call: TRBD2; j_call: TRBJ2-5; clone_size: many; v_call: TRBV12-3/TRBV12-4; cdr3_aa: CASKASGQETQYF; cdr3_nt: TGTGCCAGCAAAGCTAGCGGACAAGAGACCCAGTACTTC
d_call: NA; j_call: TRBJ1-2; clone_size: many; v_call: TRBV10-2; cdr3_aa: CASSGTNYGYTF; cdr3_nt: TGCGCCAGCAGTGGGACCAACTATGGCTACACCTTC
d_call: NA; j_call: TRBJ2-7; clone_size: many; v_call: TRBV11-2; cdr3_aa: CASSSGFASHEQYF; cdr3_nt: TGTGCCAGCAGCTCGGGGTTCGCCAGTCACGAGCAGTACTTC
d_call: TRBD1; j_call: TRBJ2-7; clone_size: few; v_call: TRBV7-6; cdr3_aa: CASKLSGTGGTEQYF; cdr3_nt: TGTGCCAGCAAGCTGTCCGGGACAGGGGGTACCGAGCAGTACTTC